This TCR beta chain was sequenced in a study of blood T cells in healthy people across ages. Study-wide results and caveats: The study could not conclusively compare naive and antigen-experienced cells, given its unsorted PBMCs. Shifts in expanded clonotypes may have been confounded by donor CMV status, which was unknown.

CDR3 length equals 16 residues. Germline V gives CDR1 SEHNR, CDR2 FQNEAQ (reference sequence). J was trimmed by 4 bases and V by 4 bases; bases with no gene match: 10. A J-beta primer mix and a sample-barcoded 5' primer were used in a second PCR of roughly 7 to 12 cycles. Carrying 12 random nucleotides, a template-switch adaptor labeled each individual cDNA molecule. TCRdb ran MiXCR on the 5' RACE reads and lists one entry per CDR3 protein. The sample lists over 1,200,000 distinct CDR3 sequences; roughly 60% were seen once. This clonotype was picked up one time. No antigen is known for it. V gene TRBV7-9 combines with J gene TRBJ1-2, with 9 bases fitting TRBD1. The sequence derives from a man in his late teens or twenties in good health. Sample: blood. The CDR3 DNA reads TGTGCCAGCAGCTCGGGCCTGGGGGGACAGGGCTATGGCTACACCTTC. It yields the protein CASSSGLGGQGYGYTF.